These 24 T cell receptor beta chains originate from one sample sequenced in a study of T-cell reconstitution after alpha-beta-depleted transplantation in children. Unique molecular identifiers were used in preparing the TCRbeta library. TCRdb fed the PCR reads into MiXCR, producing one record per CDR3 protein. This table has around 600,000 distinct CDR3 sequences, 20% to 25% appearing once. This specimen was PBMCs, mostly from graft donor cells, taken 360 days after TCRalphabeta/CD19-depleted stem cell transplant. The origin of the receptors is a boy in the first two years of life who had a stem cell transplant for acute myeloid leukemia, so the T cells may come from the graft donor.

This chain uses TRBV6-2 or TRBV6-3 with TRBJ2-3; 8 bases match TRBD2. V lost 0 bases and J lost 4; bases outside the gene matches: 12. The germline gives CDR1 MNHEY, CDR2 SVGEGT. CDR3 length: 18 residues. The CDR3 nucleotides read TGTGCCAGCAGTTACTCGTTAGCGGGGAGAATACTCGCAGATACGCAGTATTTT. Amino acid sequence: CASSYSLAGRILADTQYF.

This clonotype was counted ten times or more. V is TRBV29-1 and J is TRBJ2-4; 10 bases are shared with TRBD2. Germline V gives CDR1 SQVTM, CDR2 ANQGSEA. The V segment lost 6 bases and the J segment 1 base; nucleotides outside the gene matches: 3. The CDR3 runs 14 residues. This chain's CDR3 is CSVRTSGAKNIQYF. DNA of the CDR3: TGCAGCGTAAGGACTAGCGGTGCCAAAAACATTCAGTACTTC.

In its sample, this clonotype was seen many times. The chain has TRBV28 and TRBJ2-3; D is perhaps TRBD2 (6 bases). Germline values: CDR1 MDHEN, CDR2 SYDVKM. Trimming took 8 bases from V and 2 from J, leaving 11 bases between them. The CDR3 totals 13 residues. CDR3 nucleotide sequence: TGTGCCAGCCAGACTAGACACACAGATACGCAGTATTTT. As protein: CASQTRHTDTQYF. The full variable domain, with the rest looked up from reference TRBV28 and TRBJ2-3, is DVKVTQSSRYLVKRTGEKVFLECVQDMDHENMFWYRQDPGLGLRLIYFSYDVKMKEKGDIPEGYSVSREKKERFSLILESASTNQTSMYLCASQTRHTDTQYFGPGTRLTVL.

This clonotype was seen at least ten times. The rearrangement uses TRBV7-9 and TRBJ2-7; 8 nucleotides line up with TRBD1. The germline CDR1 and CDR2 sequences are SEHNR and FQNEAQ (reference sequence). The CDR3 covers 15 residues. J lost 1 base, V lost 3 bases, and 5 bases had no gene match. The chain's CDR3 is CASSFGTGRSYEQYF. DNA of the CDR3: TGTGCCAGCAGCTTCGGGACAGGACGTTCCTACGAGCAGTACTTC. Using reference TRBV7-9 and TRBJ2-7 for the parts outside the CDR3, the full variable domain is DTGVSQNPRHKITKRGQNVTFRCDPISEHNRLYWYRQTLGQGPEFLTYFQNEAQLEKSRLLSDRFSAERPKGSFSTLEIQRTEQGDSAMYLCASSFGTGRSYEQYFGPGTRLTVT.

This clonotype was counted at least ten times. The J gene is TRBJ1-5, the V gene TRBV20-1, with D perhaps TRBD1 (6 bases). The CDR3 is 13 residues long. Trimming left V 6 bases short and J 7 bases short, with 16 bases between. CDR1 DFQATT and CDR2 SNEGSKA come from the germline V gene (reference sequence). In DNA, the CDR3 is TGCAGTGCCCCCCGGGAGGGGGGGCAGCCCCAGCATTTT. It is translated as CSAPREGGQPQHF.

This sequence joins TRBV2 and TRBJ2-3; a weak D match, TRBD1 (6 bases). With 0 bases removed from V and 3 bases from J, the gap between germline ends came to 16 bases. Germline CDR1 reads SNHLY; CDR2 reads FYNNEI. CDR3 size: 17 residues. The CDR3 DNA reads as TGTGCCAGCAGTGAAGCGGCGTCAGGGGTCAAGACAGATACGCAGTATTTT. Its translation: CASSEAASGVKTDTQYF.

This chain links TRBV12-3 or TRBV12-4 with TRBJ2-1, with TRBD2 as a possible D gene (6 bases). The V gene lost 5 bases and the J gene lost 2 bases, with 19 bases spanning the gap. The CDR3 loop spans 17 amino acids. CDR3 bases: TGTGCCAGCAGTCCCTACTTAAACCCGGGGGCCTACAATGAGCAGTTCTTC. Residues: CASSPYLNPGAYNEQFF.

The chain joins TRBV24-1 to TRBJ2-2; D unresolved. Germline V gene lookup returns CDR1 KGHDR and CDR2 SFDVKD. The ends were cut back, 5 bases at V and 8 bases at J, with 5 bases in the middle. The CDR3 runs 11 residues. The CDR3 region is CATSGEGELFF. CDR3 coding DNA: TGTGCCACCAGTGGGGAAGGGGAGCTGTTTTTT.

This clonotype was found once. V is TRBV3-1 and J is TRBJ2-1, with D hard to call. Per the germline V gene, CDR1 is LGHDT and CDR2 is YNNKEL (reference sequence). The CDR3 covers 14 residues. V was trimmed by 5 bases and J by 0 bases, leaving 8 bases between them. The CDR3 protein is CASSEAPSYNEQFF. The DNA for the CDR3 is TGTGCCAGCAGCGAAGCCCCCTCCTACAATGAGCAGTTCTTC.

This clonotype was counted only a few times. This rearrangement joins TRBV20-1 to TRBJ2-3, with a tentative D call TRBD2 (5 bases). Trimming removed 3 bases at V and 5 bases at J, with 12 bases between. Germline CDR1 is DFQATT and CDR2 is SNEGSKA (reference sequence). The length of the CDR3 is 13 residues. The CDR3 sequence is CSASGEGGDTQYF. CDR3 in DNA: TGCAGTGCTAGTGGCGAGGGTGGAGATACGCAGTATTTT.

The chain recombines TRBV13 with TRBJ1-4; D is unclear. Germline-derived CDR1 and CDR2 are PRHDT and FYEKMQ (reference sequence). The CDR3 contains 13 residues. The V end was cut by 1 base, the J end by 7 bases, with 7 bases between. The chain's CDR3 is CASSLDPAEKLFF. In DNA form, the CDR3 reads TGTGCCAGCAGCTTAGACCCCGCTGAAAAACTGTTTTTT.

Worth noting for this clonotype: A single base separates this from a much larger clone, so it may be a read error. The chain couples TRBV12-3 or TRBV12-4 to TRBJ1-6, with D maybe TRBD1 (5 bases). CDR3 length: 12 amino acids. Trimming pared 3 bases from V and 8 bases from J, leaving 5 bases between. The CDR3 spells CASSFRDSPLHF. For the CDR3, the DNA is TGTGCCAGCAGTTTCAGGGATTCACCCCTCCACTTT.

In this sample, this clonotype turned up a few times. This chain joins TRBV20-1 and TRBJ1-6, with 8 bases aligning to TRBD1. CDR3 length: 14 amino acids. V lost 5 bases and J lost 8; bases outside the gene matches: 8. CDR1 is DFQATT and CDR2 is SNEGSKA in the germline V gene (reference sequence). CDR3 residues: CSAFPQGADSPLHF. Here the CDR3 DNA reads TGCAGTGCTTTTCCTCAGGGGGCTGATTCACCCCTCCACTTT.

This clonotype was seen a few times. The V gene is TRBV5-5, the J gene TRBJ2-6; 7 nucleotides match TRBD1. Germline assignment: CDR1 SGHKS and CDR2 YYEKEE (reference sequence). The CDR3 is made up of 17 amino acids. V trimming: 0 bases; J trimming: 0 bases; junction bases outside the gene matches: 3. This CDR3 reads CASSLATGVSGANVLTF. The CDR3 nucleotides are TGTGCCAGCAGCTTGGCCACAGGGGTCTCTGGGGCCAACGTCCTGACTTTC.

The table lists this clonotype with a few counts. The chain carries TRBV20-1 and TRBJ1-5; D is ambiguous. Germline lookup yields CDR1 DFQATT and CDR2 SNEGSKA (reference sequence). V lost 0 bases, J lost 6 bases, and 12 bases lay in between. The length of the CDR3 is 14 residues. CDR3 amino acids: CSARDSGGSQPQHF. CDR3 coding DNA: TGCAGTGCTAGAGATTCCGGAGGGAGTCAGCCCCAGCATTTT.

This clonotype was seen many times. This chain links TRBV2 with TRBJ2-1; D may be TRBD2 (6 bases). Per the germline V gene, CDR1 is SNHLY and CDR2 is FYNNEI. The CDR3 extends over 12 amino acids. The V end was cut by 9 bases, the J end by 9 bases, with 15 bases between. This CDR3 is CASRLEWSEQFF. The DNA of the CDR3 is TGTGCCAGTCGACTAGAGTGGAGTGAGCAGTTCTTC.

This clonotype was detected only a few times. The J gene is TRBJ2-1, the V gene TRBV24-1; 9 nucleotides line up with TRBD1. CDR3 length: 16 residues. Germline V gene lookup returns CDR1 KGHDR and CDR2 SFDVKD. V was clipped by 4 bases and J by 7 bases; unmatched bases: 10. CDR3 sequence reads: CATSDTGGNRRNEQFF. The CDR3 DNA reads TGTGCCACCAGTGACACAGGGGGCAATCGGAGGAATGAGCAGTTCTTC.

This clonotype showed up many times. In nucleotides, the CDR3 is TGTGCCAGCAGCCAGAGCAGGACTGAAGCTTTCTTT. Translating gives CASSQSRTEAFF. The chain joins TRBV3-1 to TRBJ1-1, with D hard to call. Trimming stripped 3 bases from V and 5 bases from J, with 7 bases between. Germline CDR1 is LGHDT and CDR2 is YNNKEL (reference sequence). The CDR3 is 12 residues long.

This clonotype was recorded a few times. The rearrangement uses TRBV6-5 and TRBJ2-4, with 8 bases that match TRBD1. V shed 0 bases, J shed 1 base, and the junction held 11 bases outside the gene matches. The germline gives CDR1 MNHEY, CDR2 SVGAGI. CDR3 size: 19 residues. The DNA of the CDR3 is TGTGCCAGCAGTTACTCGGTGCTCGGCCAGGGGGCGGCCAAAAACATTCAGTACTTC. The encoded protein is CASSYSVLGQGAAKNIQYF.

This clonotype was recorded a few times. J is TRBJ2-7 and V is TRBV7-2, with no clear D. V lost 1 base and J 0 bases, leaving 10 bases between the germline ends. CDR1 and CDR2 (germline): SGHTA, FQGNSA. The CDR3 has 15 amino acids. The CDR3 reads CASSLDGQNSYEQYF. The CDR3 bases are TGTGCCAGCAGCTTAGATGGGCAGAACTCCTACGAGCAGTACTTC.

The chain carries TRBV5-1 and TRBJ2-3; D is uncertain. Germline V lookup: CDR1 SGHRS, CDR2 YFSETQ. V was shortened by 3 bases and J by 2 bases, with 7 bases between the two germline ends. There are 13 residues in the CDR3. This CDR3 reads CASSSWTTDTQYF. Here the CDR3 DNA reads TGCGCCAGCAGCTCATGGACCACAGATACGCAGTATTTT. Together with reference TRBV5-1 and TRBJ2-3, the CDR3 gives the full variable domain: KAGVTQTPRYLIKTRGQQVTLSCSPISGHRSVSWYQQTPGQGLQFLFEYFSETQRNKGNFPGRFSGRQFSNSRSEMNVSTLELGDSALYLCASSSWTTDTQYFGPGTRLTVL.

V and J are TRBV12-3 or TRBV12-4 and TRBJ2-7; TRBD1 matches at 9 bases. J lost 3 bases, V lost 6 bases, and 9 bases had no gene match. The CDR3 is 15 amino acids. The CDR3 DNA reads as TGTGCCAGCAGCCCGAGGACAGGGGCCTTCTACGAGCAGTACGTC. Its protein product is CASSPRTGAFYEQYV.

This clonotype was picked up a small number of times. CDR3 sequence (DNA): TGTGCCAGCAGCCGAACCCGACGGGGGAACTATGGCTACACCTTC. Its protein is CASSRTRRGNYGYTF. The chain carries TRBV12-3 or TRBV12-4 and TRBJ1-2, with a tentative D call TRBD1 (5 bases). With 6 bases removed from V and 2 bases from J, the gap between germline ends came to 16 bases. The CDR3 is made up of 15 amino acids.

The V and J genes are TRBV5-5 and TRBJ2-5; D not resolved. Germline V gene data show CDR1 as SGHKS and CDR2 as YYEKEE (reference sequence). There are 13 residues in the CDR3. The V and J ends lost 2 bases and 1 base respectively, with 6 bases between them. The CDR3 DNA sequence: TGTGCCAGCAGCTTCCGTTTCCAAGAGACCCAGTACTTC. Protein product: CASSFRFQETQYF.